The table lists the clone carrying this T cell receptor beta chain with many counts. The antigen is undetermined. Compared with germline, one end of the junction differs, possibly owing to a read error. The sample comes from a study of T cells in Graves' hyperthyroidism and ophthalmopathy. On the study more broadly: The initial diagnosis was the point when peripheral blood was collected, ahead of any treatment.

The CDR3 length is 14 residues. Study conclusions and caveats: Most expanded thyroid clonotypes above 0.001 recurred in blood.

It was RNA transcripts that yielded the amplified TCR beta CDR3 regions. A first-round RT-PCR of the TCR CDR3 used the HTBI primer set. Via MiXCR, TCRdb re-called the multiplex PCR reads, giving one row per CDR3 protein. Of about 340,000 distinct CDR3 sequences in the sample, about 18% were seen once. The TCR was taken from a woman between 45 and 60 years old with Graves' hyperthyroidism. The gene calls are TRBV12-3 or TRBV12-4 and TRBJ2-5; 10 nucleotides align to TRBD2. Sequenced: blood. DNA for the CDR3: TGTGCCAGCAGTATAGCGGGGGGTCTGGAGACCCAGTACTTC. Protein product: CASSIAGGLETQYF.